These 2 T cell receptor beta chains were sequenced from one sample in a study of cytomegalovirus exposure and HLA in healthy donors. The protocol was immunoSEQ multiplex PCR, while the TCRdb copy is restricted to in-frame clones and leaves out a portion. The table shows over 150,000 clones, with 89% occurring only once. Sequenced material: PBMCs. The receptors derive from a young woman in good health and CMV-seropositive.

V is TRBV19 and J is TRBJ1-1; possibly TRBD1 for D (6 bases). CDR1 and CDR2 from the germline V gene are LNHDA and SQIVND (reference sequence). This CDR3 is 13 amino acids long. V was clipped by 11 bases and J by 2 bases, with 15 bases between them. This chain's CDR3 is CAVATGLNTEAFF. The DNA of the CDR3 is TGTGCCGTGGCGACAGGTTTAAACACTGAAGCTTTCTTT.

J is TRBJ2-5 and V is TRBV30, with TRBD2 matching 8 bases. CDR3 size: 12 residues. Germline V gene lookup returns CDR1 GTSNPN and CDR2 SVGIG (reference sequence). The V segment lost 3 bases and the J segment 4 bases; nucleotides outside the gene matches: 1. CDR3 sequence: CAWSLAGETQYF. The CDR3 DNA sequence: TGTGCCTGGAGCCTAGCGGGAGAGACCCAGTACTTC.